This entry features one T cell receptor (beta chain) sequence. The target antigen is unknown. These data belong to a study of cytomegalovirus exposure and HLA in healthy donors. Study findings and constraints: Upon later analysis, HLA-associated TCR beta chains proved more clonally expanded than other, equally common chains.

CDR1 and CDR2 (germline): LNHDA, SQIVND (reference sequence). The CDR3 is 15 residues long. V dropped 6 bases and J dropped 0 bases, with 14 bases sitting between them. The PCR was carried out with 60 Vbeta primers and 13 Jbeta primers. Libraries were prepared by immunoSEQ multiplex PCR; TCRdb keeps only in-frame clonotypes and omits some of them. The data include approximately 50,000 clones; the top ten clones carry 12%. J is TRBJ1-2 and V is TRBV19; D unclear. The sample consisted of PBMCs. The TCR originated in a man in his late teens or twenties in good health and CMV-seropositive. CDR3: CASRGHNVANYGYTF. CDR3 in DNA: TGTGCCAGTAGGGGCCATAATGTGGCTAACTATGGCTACACCTTC.